These T cell receptor beta chains were read from a single sample in a study of long-term antiretroviral therapy in people with HIV. Only in-frame clones appear in the TCRdb table, and some are missing; sequencing was by immunoSEQ multiplex PCR. The sample carries about 35,000 clones, 85% to 95% recorded once. The sequencing used unsorted PBMCs, collected 4.1 years after starting antiretroviral therapy. These receptors were collected from a woman aged 45-59 years with HIV. Both conserved end residues are trimmed from each CDR3. D genes are given only for firm matches. Some rows have no size entry. The others give once, few or many, or a class for an expanded clone.

V | size | D | CDR3
TRBV5-4 | - | TRBD1 | ASRLTGDGMYEQY
TRBV5-4 | once | - | ASSFPSGGGETQY
TRBV10-3 | - | TRBD2 | ALAAGGPPDTQY
TRBV5-7 | - | - | ASSLYRISYEQY
TRBV7-2 | - | TRBD2 | ASSLVPAGGLRDTQY
TRBV7-9 | - | - | ASSFRRGTGNSAIETQY
TRBV7-8 | - | - | ASSFSSPSYEQY
TRBV5-1 | - | - | ASSPREVIAKNIQY
TRBV29-1 | - | TRBD1 | SVAPYDRAQETQY
TRBV30 | - | - | ARNRVIYTEAF
TRBV6-5 | - | TRBD1 | ASSYSRRGHGNTIY
TRBV5-8 | - | TRBD1 | ASSLVDRGSNSPLH
TRBV5-1 | - | - | ASSSGGEGAEAF
TRBV10-3 | - | - | AIREQTGPYGYT
TRBV10-3 | - | - | AISQDSYYGYT
TRBV19 | - | TRBD1 | ASSVLDRAAEQY
TRBV7-9 | - | - | ASSSLDVQRTQY
TRBV29-1 | - | - | SVDPTDDSETQY